Sequencing of this T cell receptor (beta chain) was carried out in a study of cytomegalovirus exposure and HLA in healthy donors. Overall study findings and caveats: For most TCR sequences rarity was the rule, although some public TCRs occurred in many donors. An Asian-associated ancestry cluster reportedly showed fewer N-insertions than the roughly 670-donor mean in a later analysis.

PCR was performed using 60 Vbeta and 13 Jbeta primers. The protocol was immunoSEQ multiplex PCR, while the TCRdb copy is restricted to in-frame clones and leaves out a portion. The sample contains 200,000 to 250,000 clones, 60% to 85% of which appear only once. The V gene's germline CDR1 is SNHLY and CDR2 FYNNEI. This CDR3 region has 13 residues. Trimming at V came to 5 bases and at J to 9 bases, leaving 6 bases not matched to a gene. To note about this clone: Its antigen is still unknown.

V usage is TRBV2 and J usage is TRBJ2-1; 8 nucleotides agree with TRBD2. The sequencing input was PBMCs. The sequence derives from a man aged 40-50 years in good health and CMV-seronegative. DNA for the CDR3: TGTGCCAGCAGTCGGGCGGGAGGAAGTGAGCAGTTCTTC. Its translation: CASSRAGGSEQFF.